This entry features one TCR beta chain sequence. Its antigen remains unidentified. Qualities for individual bases were not recorded, and no much larger clone is one base off. The receptor library was made with the immunoSEQ multiplex PCR assay. For the multiplex PCR, a mixture combining 60 forward primers for TCR Vbeta segments and 13 reverse primers for TCR Jbeta segments was used. Amplification of the CDR3 region of rearranged TCR beta genes was performed with a multiplex PCR assay on genomic DNA. The amplified TCR beta libraries were sequenced on the Illumina HiSeq System as 87-base-pair reads. Processing in the source paper ran as follows. Across the 600 to 700 repertoires, a later analysis counted some 80 million unique TCR beta chains, roughly 11 million of which were shared by at least two donors. To remove PCR and sequencing errors, raw reads were error-corrected and collapsed into unique sequences using a nearest-neighbor algorithm that merged closely related sequences. Alignment of CDR3 sequences to IMGT reference sequences was used to assign V, D and J gene segments. For a sequence to be retained, a match of at least six nucleotides to both a V gene segment and a J gene segment was required. A rearrangement counted as productive if the CDR3 had no stop codons and remained in frame with V and J, and every other rearrangement counted as non-productive. CDR3 was defined according to IMGT convention as the region running from the second conserved V-encoded cysteine to the conserved J-encoded phenylalanine. The earlier analysis of 550 to 650 of the donors excluded any sequence lacking an unambiguous match to a single V gene segment. In an earlier analysis of about 590 of the donors, a V segment was called functional when productive rearrangements were above 56.7%, and segregating when the standard deviation between donors exceeded 5%. A statistical classification framework was built to diagnose cytomegalovirus status from the catalog of TCR beta chain sequences. In a later analysis, TCR nucleotide sequences were compared against IMGT/GENE-DB human TR gene sequences so that V and J genes could be assigned. Using the TCRdist pipeline, a later analysis assigned CDR3 sequences along with most-parsimonious VDJ recombination scenarios. In a later analysis, each TCR beta chain was defined by its CDR3 amino acid sequence together with its V-gene family, and reads without a unique V-gene family were excluded. A later analysis removed 500 to 650 highly shared, low-generation-probability nucleotide sequences to deal with suspected cross-contamination and a sequencing artifact. A later analysis calculated a clonal expansion index for each public chain from normalized within-repertoire ranks of inferred template counts. In a later analysis, generation probabilities were computed with a VDJ recombination model fitted to out-of-frame rearrangements, and the resulting probabilities were checked against IGoR. A later analysis scored TCR-TCR, TCR-HLA and TCR-CMV co-occurrence with hypergeometric tests, applying a repertoire-size bias correction to TCR pairs. False discovery rates were estimated in a later analysis by permuting HLA or CMV assignments 20 times. In a later analysis, co-occurring TCRs were grouped using DBSCAN, with TCRdist sequence similarity added in when clustering inside HLA-allele-positive subsets. For co-occurrence clustering, repertoires with fewer than 30,000 or more than 120,000 public chains were excluded, along with a handful of repertoires with anomalous nucleotide sharing. TCRdb provides this immuneACCESS table in a form limited to in-frame rearrangements. Some clones are lacking; in checked studies, under half of them reflect an unresolved V gene, and why the rest are absent is not known. V and J calls and clone size are given by that table; D and trimming were obtained from the DNA. This sample gives roughly 100,000 clones in total; roughly four fifths of them show up just once. The ten largest make up about 5% of the sample.

These data are taken from a study of cytomegalovirus exposure and HLA in healthy donors (dated by TCRdb to about 2017). With respect to the entire study: An earlier analysis of approximately 590 of the donors reported approximately 300 Gb of sequence data and 117 million unique TCR beta sequences from about 180 million T cells. An early release covering just under 650 HLA-typed donors comprised approximately 290 gigabases of sequencing data and roughly 85 million unique TCR sequences. Among the roughly 400 genotyped donors, around 81% belonged to the genetic ancestry cluster associated with self-reported Caucasian donors. The aim of the study was to test whether cataloging public T cell receptors could identify signatures of past pathogen exposure. The T cell repertoires of 550 to 850 subjects were profiled by immunosequencing and related to cytomegalovirus serostatus. A separate validation cohort of over a hundred different subjects was used in addition to the approximately 670-subject first cohort. High-throughput TCR immunosequencing, statistical association of individual TCRs with disease status, and machine learning were combined to predict cytomegalovirus infection status. A later analysis re-examined previously published TCR beta repertoires from just over 650 donors and added high-resolution HLA genotyping to investigate patterns of TCR occurrence. The later analysis used no new phenotypic data to find candidate immune exposures, relying instead on TCR beta sequences and their occurrence across donors. An earlier analysis of some 600 of the donors applied high-throughput TCR beta sequencing to assess whether each TCR beta V gene segment acted as functional or pseudogenic. Donor age, sex, ethnicity and CMV serostatus were collected together with the repertoire data. In a later genetic analysis, genome-wide SNP genotypes for about 55% of the roughly 670 donors were used, and that subset was treated as a discovery cohort. All discovery cohort repertoires had been generated on a single sequencing platform. HLA typing covered class I and class II loci at four-digit resolution. The number of typed donors differed by locus: about 620-640 for A, B, C, DRB1 and DQB1; some 540 for DQA1; around 580 for DPA1; and roughly 490 for DPB1. Four to six DR-DQ haplotypes were handled as single units for association and clustering because linkage in the cohort was strong. On average, roughly 200,000 unique TCR beta nucleotide sequences were sequenced per donor among 398 genotyped donors of the cohort, with about 19% of those sequences being non-productive. What the work shows at the level of the full study, not this receptor alone: A later genetic analysis associated a missense DCLRE1C variant with V-gene and J-gene trimming of TCR beta chains, and an independent cohort replicated the association. When HLA alleles, especially DR and DQ, strongly co-occurred, attributing TCR associations to individual alleles was difficult. Because the 87-base-pair reads could not distinguish some IMGT-functional V segments, including TRBV6-2 and TRBV6-3, those segments were excluded. The study listed 164 TCR beta chains as associated with cytomegalovirus. Because counts were too low, roughly 16 rarely observed V segments, including chromosome 9 orphons, were left out of the earlier analysis of about 500 of the donors. In a later analysis, HLA-associated TCR beta chains showed more clonal expansion and lower generation probabilities than non-associated chains that were equally common. In a later analysis, around 17,000 TCR beta sequences were associated with specific HLA alleles at a false discovery rate of 0.05. A later analysis found that most CMV-associated TCR beta chains appeared HLA-restricted, with HLA associations seemingly driven largely by CMV exposure. A later analysis reported that several top co-occurrence clusters appeared linked to parvovirus B19, influenza, CMV and Epstein-Barr virus. In an earlier analysis of 587 of the donors, most TCR beta V segments appeared in productive rearrangements about 90% or about 30% of the time, broadly matching IMGT annotations. A further reported finding was that TCR beta sequences accurately predicted the HLA-A and HLA-B alleles for most subjects in the first cohort. In vitro tests confirmed that a few of the cytomegalovirus-associated TCR beta chains recognize cytomegalovirus antigens. Compared with the roughly 670-donor mean, donors in an Asian-associated ancestry cluster had fewer N-insertions in productive TCRs, according to a later genetic analysis. The authors suggested that the approach could potentially be generalized to other disease states and immunological phenotypes. The classifier was reported to diagnose cytomegalovirus status with high specificity and sensitivity in both the original cohort and the validation cohort. Because HLA typing was unavailable for some donors at each locus, only the typed subset was used in association tests. The sequencing pipeline was judged likely to have produced a cluster of highly shared sequence variants as a technical artifact. Immune exposure information for the cohort was limited to CMV serostatus. Across donors, most TCR sequences were observed very rarely, whereas some public TCRs were present in many individuals. In a later analysis, TCR association rates were found to vary across HLA loci, with the most associated TCRs seen for DRB1 alleles and the fewest for HLA-C alleles. The cohort was sequenced for TCR beta chains only, and without alpha or paired-chain data the features that could be detected were limited. Sequencing depth was assumed to be roughly uniform across donors in the presence/absence analyses, though that assumption may not hold. Correlated functional status among segregating V segments might be attributable to linkage disequilibrium, but an unknown experimental factor could not be ruled out.

Cut back by 6 bases and 4 bases, the V and J ends lie 16 bases apart. Taken from cysteine to phenylalanine, the CDR3 has 15 residues. Solely the CDR3 DNA is kept, with 45 bases framed from the first base. CDR1 and CDR2, per the germline V gene (reference sequence), are LNHDA and SQIVND. The cohort was made up of approximately 670 healthy bone marrow donors. At the time of sampling, all cohort members were nominally healthy, though unrecorded immune exposures were likely present. The donor was CMV seropositive and was included in the group of 250 to 350 seropositive cohort members. A peripheral blood sample was provided by each donor, and peripheral blood mononuclear cells were used for TCR beta sequencing. The Qiagen DNeasy Blood Extraction Kit was used to extract genomic DNA from the blood cell samples.

The source material was PBMCs. This receptor chain uses TRBV19 and TRBJ1-5; too little of a D gene remains to name it. The clonotype comes from a man in his forties in good health and CMV-seropositive. The CDR3 reads as follows: CASRAGHAGNQPQHF. At the DNA level, the sequence is TGTGCCAGTAGGGCAGGCCACGCGGGGAATCAGCCCCAGCATTTT. The entire variable domain, with the stretches around the CDR3 drawn from the reference TRBV19 and TRBJ1-5 proteins, is DGGITQSPKYLFRKEGQNVTLSCEQNLNHDAMYWYRQDPGQGLRLIYYSQIVNDFQKGDIAEGYSVSREKKESFPLTVTSAQKNPTAFYLCASRAGHAGNQPQHFGDGTRLSIL.